One and the same sample provided the 19 T cell receptor beta chains below, sequenced in a study of Graves' ophthalmopathy and Graves' hyperthyroidism. Amplifying from RNA transcripts, the study obtained TCR beta CDR3 regions. Second-round multiplex PCR came after first-round RT-PCR with HTBI primers. TCRdb reprocessed the multiplex PCR reads with MiXCR, giving one entry per CDR3 protein. The sample holds some 350,000 distinct CDR3 sequences, about a sixth seen once. Material for sequencing was peripheral blood. All receptors come from an adult woman with stable Graves' hyperthyroidism.

This clonotype occurred many times. The chain is built from TRBV27 and TRBJ2-7; D ambiguous. This CDR3 has 15 amino acids. In germline, CDR1 is MNHEY, CDR2 SMNVEV (reference sequence). Trimming pared 8 bases from V and 3 bases from J, leaving 20 bases between. CDR3 in DNA: TGTGCCAGCCGCTTAGGACCAACCCCCCTCTACGAGCAGTACTTC. Translation: CASRLGPTPLYEQYF.

The rearrangement uses TRBV12-3 or TRBV12-4 and TRBJ1-1, with a weak D call TRBD1 (5 bases). CDR3 length: 14 residues. V dropped 7 bases and J dropped 5 bases, with 17 bases sitting between them. Here the CDR3 reads CASTHHGGGTEAFF. The CDR3 DNA follows: TGTGCCAGCACACACCATGGGGGAGGTACTGAAGCTTTCTTT.

Many counts were recorded for this clonotype. CDR3 region: CASSYSRDRDGYTF. The CDR3 DNA follows: TGTGCCAGCAGTTACTCACGGGACAGGGATGGCTACACCTTC. The gene calls are TRBV6-5 and TRBJ1-2; 9 nucleotides line up with TRBD1. The CDR3 is 14 residues long. Germline loops: CDR1 MNHEY, CDR2 SVGAGI. With 0 bases clipped from V and 6 bases from J, the junction kept 2 bases outside the gene matches.

This clonotype was recorded a few times. This may be a read error: a much more frequent sequence differs by one nucleotide. This rearrangement joins TRBV12-3 or TRBV12-4 to TRBJ1-3; D is unclear. The CDR3 sequence is 14 residues long. CDR3 amino acids: CVSSYRGAGNTIYF. DNA of the CDR3: TGTGTCAGCAGTTACCGGGGAGCAGGAAACACCATATATTTT.

V gene TRBV12-3 or TRBV12-4 combines with J gene TRBJ1-1; tentative D call: TRBD1 (5 bases). This CDR3 comprises 12 residues. V was shortened by 1 base and J by 8 bases, with 8 bases between the two germline ends. CDR3 coding DNA: TGTGCCAGCAGTTTAGGGGGCCTCGAAGCTTTCTTT. Translating gives CASSLGGLEAFF.

This clonotype has ten or more counts. V is TRBV28 and J is TRBJ2-2; 9 bases fit TRBD1. J lost 0 bases, V lost 6 bases, and 8 bases had no gene match. Germline CDR1 MDHEN, CDR2 SYDVKM. The CDR3 is 17 residues long. In DNA form, the CDR3 reads TGTGCCAGCAGGTCATACAGGGGGCGAGCGAACACCGGGGAGCTGTTTTTT. It translates to CASRSYRGRANTGELFF.

This clonotype was found once. This may be a read error: a much more frequent sequence differs by one nucleotide. J is TRBJ1-1 and V is TRBV6-1, with 8 nucleotides matching TRBD1. The CDR3 has 12 amino acids. CDR1 is MNHNS and CDR2 is SASEGT in the germline V gene. The CDR3 bases are TGTGCCAGCAAGACAGGGGTTACTGAAGCTTGCTTT. As protein: CASKTGVTEACF.

There are many counts of this clonotype. The chain combines TRBV24-1 with TRBJ2-7; possible D gene TRBD1, 6 bases. The CDR3 extends over 16 amino acids. Trimming pared 0 bases from V and 2 bases from J, leaving 13 bases between. Germline assignment: CDR1 KGHDR and CDR2 SFDVKD. The CDR3 protein is CATSDLQLRGTYEQYF. For the CDR3, the DNA is TGTGCCACCAGTGATTTGCAGCTCAGGGGCACCTACGAGCAGTACTTC.

This clonotype was seen at least ten times. This chain joins TRBV19 and TRBJ2-7; D is possibly TRBD2 (5 bases). The CDR3 loop spans 16 amino acids. CDR1 is LNHDA, CDR2 SQIVND, per germline (reference sequence). V lost 3 bases to trimming and J lost 3 bases, with 18 bases between them. The CDR3 spells CASSIEGSADLYEQYF. The DNA for the CDR3 is TGTGCCAGTAGTATCGAGGGTAGCGCGGACCTCTACGAGCAGTACTTC.

This clonotype has at least ten counts. The chain has TRBV7-2 and TRBJ1-5; 8 positions match TRBD1. V shed 2 bases and J 6 bases; nucleotides not matched to a gene: 3. Germline CDR1 reads SGHTA; CDR2 reads FQGNSA. The CDR3 loop spans 14 amino acids. The DNA of the CDR3 is TGTGCCAGCAGCTTAAACAGGGGGAGTCAGCCCCAGCATTTT. This translates into CASSLNRGSQPQHF.

This clonotype was seen at least ten times. J is TRBJ2-4 and V is TRBV12-3 or TRBV12-4; D might be TRBD1 or TRBD2, each matching 5 bases. The CDR3 is 18 amino acids. The V and J ends lost 6 bases and 0 bases respectively, with 21 bases between them. The CDR3, as DNA: TGTGCCAGCAGCCCACCTAGGGGACCAGGATTAGCCAAAAACATTCAGTACTTC. Protein product: CASSPPRGPGLAKNIQYF.

This clonotype showed up many times. As the CDR3 is not closed by the conserved phenylalanine or tryptophan, this likely results from a read error. This chain uses TRBV29-1 with TRBJ2-5, with 8 bases aligning to TRBD1. The ends lost 0 bases at V and 1 base at J; junction bases unmatched: 4. This CDR3 region has 15 residues. CDR1 and CDR2 (germline): SQVTM, ANQGSEA. In DNA form, the CDR3 reads TGCAGCGTTGAAGAGGGGGACAGGCGCCAAGAGACCCAGTACCTC. Translated, it gives CSVEEGDRRQETQYL.

This clonotype was detected only a few times. The CDR3 DNA reads as TGTGCCAGCAGTCCCAAACTTGGGAGGCCCGGGGAGCTGTTTTTT. Protein: CASSPKLGRPGELFF. V is TRBV28 and J is TRBJ2-2, with D possibly being TRBD2 (6 bases). The CDR3 totals 15 residues. V was pared by 5 bases and J by 6 bases, with 16 bases between. Germline CDR1 reads MDHEN; CDR2 reads SYDVKM.

This clonotype was counted at least ten times. The chain couples TRBV6-2 or TRBV6-3 to TRBJ1-5; no clear D. With 4 bases removed from V and 0 bases from J, the gap between germline ends came to 10 bases. Germline V gene sequence: CDR1 MNHEY, CDR2 SVGEGT. The CDR3 length is 15 residues. The CDR3 DNA is TGTGCCAGCAGTTTCGGGTCACTTAGCAATCAGCCCCAGCATTTT. Its protein product is CASSFGSLSNQPQHF.

The rearrangement links TRBV18 to TRBJ2-7, with D unclear. The ends were cut back, 4 bases at V and 6 bases at J, with 13 bases in the middle. CDR3 length: 13 residues. CDR1 is KGHSH, CDR2 LQKENI, per germline. The CDR3 nucleotides are TGTGCCAGCTCACTCGGGCCAGGACGCGAGCAGTACTTC. Translation: CASSLGPGREQYF.

This clonotype was detected many times. The V call is TRBV27, the J call TRBJ1-1; 12 nucleotides line up with TRBD1. The germline V gene has CDR1 MNHEY and CDR2 SMNVEV (reference sequence). V lost 5 bases, J lost 11 bases, and 9 bases stayed unmatched. This CDR3 has 14 residues. The CDR3 reads CASSLRGDRGRAFF. CDR3 sequence (DNA): TGTGCCAGCAGTCTCCGGGGGGACAGGGGGCGTGCTTTCTTT.

This clonotype occurred a few times. The genes are TRBV28 and TRBJ2-7, with 9 bases identical to TRBD2. J lost 5 bases, V lost 2 bases, and 4 bases had no gene match. The CDR3 covers 14 residues. The germline V gene has CDR1 MDHEN and CDR2 SYDVKM. The CDR3 DNA reads TGTGCCAGCAGTTTAGCGGGAGGGATCCACGAGCAGTACTTC. It translates to CASSLAGGIHEQYF.

The table lists this clonotype with many counts. The V call is TRBV30, the J call TRBJ2-7; TRBD2 is a possible D gene (7 bases). V shed 8 bases and J shed 0 bases, with 14 bases lying between them. The CDR3 extends over 13 amino acids. Per the germline V gene, CDR1 is GTSNPN and CDR2 is SVGIG (reference sequence). The CDR3 region has the DNA TGTGCCCAAGGGGGGAGGGGCTCCTACGAGCAGTACTTC. It is translated as CAQGGRGSYEQYF.

This clonotype has ten or more counts. V and J are TRBV5-1 and TRBJ2-7, with TRBD2 matching over 12 bases. Germline CDR1 reads SGHRS; CDR2 reads YFSETQ. The length of the CDR3 is 20 residues. With 2 bases clipped from V and 5 bases from J, the junction kept 20 bases outside the gene matches. CDR3 region: CASSLSPSGRAGGPVHEQYF. CDR3 DNA: TGCGCCAGCAGCTTAAGCCCTAGCGGGAGGGCCGGAGGGCCGGTCCACGAGCAGTACTTC.